The 21 T cell receptor beta chains below come from one sample, sequenced in a study of shared clonotypes between healthy human individuals. Libraries were prepared by immunoSEQ multiplex PCR; TCRdb keeps only in-frame clonotypes and omits some of them. The repertoire holds about 1 million clones, with about 80% as singletons. The sample consisted of memory CD4+ T cells sorted from blood. Subset in this sample: CD45RA-negative fraction. These TCRs come from a young man in good health.

On this clone itself: The identical CDR3 is also encoded by other nucleotide sequences in the sample. The rearrangement uses TRBV20-1 and TRBJ1-1, with D hard to call. From germline, CDR1 is DFQATT and CDR2 SNEGSKA (reference sequence). The CDR3 sequence is 11 residues long. V lost 1 base to trimming and J lost 3 bases, with 3 bases between them. The CDR3, as DNA: TGCAGTGCTAGAGGGGACACTGAAGCTTTCTTT. This gives the protein CSARGDTEAFF.

This clone was seen only a few times. The V call is TRBV19, the J call TRBJ2-5; D is unclear. Trimming cost V 6 bases and J 1 base, with 15 bases left between them. Germline V lookup: CDR1 LNHDA, CDR2 SQIVND (reference sequence). The CDR3 is 15 amino acids. The CDR3 here is CASSPQRETQETQYF. The CDR3 nucleotides are TGTGCCAGTAGCCCGCAGCGTGAAACCCAAGAGACCCAGTACTTC.

V usage is TRBV30 and J usage is TRBJ2-7; D might be TRBD1 (6 bases). Trimming left V 0 bases short and J 4 bases short, with 13 bases between. Germline CDR1 reads GTSNPN; CDR2 reads SVGIG (reference sequence). The CDR3 extends over 14 amino acids. DNA of the CDR3: TGTGCCTGGAGTGTACGCCAGGGGTGGTACGAGCAGTACTTC. Translation: CAWSVRQGWYEQYF.

V is TRBV6-1 and J is TRBJ2-7; the D gene is possibly TRBD1 (9 bases). This CDR3 has 15 amino acids. Trimming removed 6 bases at V and 8 bases at J, with 23 bases between. Germline V CDR1 and CDR2: MNHNS, SASEGT. The CDR3 coding sequence is TGTGCCAGCAGGGCTCCGGGACAGGGCGGGGGGCAGCAGTACTTC. Amino acids: CASRAPGQGGGQQYF.

The J gene is TRBJ2-5, the V gene TRBV30, with D perhaps being TRBD1 or TRBD2 (7 bases each). The J call may be faulty, since TRBJ2-7 better matches the DNA end. The CDR3 runs 12 residues. Germline CDR1 GTSNPN, CDR2 SVGIG (reference sequence). CDR3 in DNA: TGTGCCTGGGACAGGGAGGGCTACGAGCAGTACTTC. This codes for CAWDREGYEQYF.

The chain links TRBV7-3 to TRBJ2-1; D is ambiguous. The V end lost 1 base, the J end lost 0 bases, and 4 bases lay between the germline ends. Germline CDR1 reads SGHTA; CDR2 reads FQGTGA. This CDR3 contains 14 residues. In nucleotides, the CDR3 is TGTGCCAGCAGCTTAAGTAGCTCCTACAATGAGCAGTTCTTC. Translating it yields CASSLSSSYNEQFF.

The chain recombines TRBV27 with TRBJ2-7, with D perhaps given as TRBD1 or TRBD2 (6 bases each). Per germline, CDR1 MNHEY and CDR2 SMNVEV (reference sequence). This CDR3 spans 13 amino acids. Trimming took 4 bases from V and 6 from J, leaving 13 bases between them. CDR3 DNA: TGTGCCAGCAGTTGGGGTGGGGGGCGCGAGCAGTACTTC. This gives the protein CASSWGGGREQYF.

The V call is TRBV6-5, the J call TRBJ1-1; D gene uncertain. The germline V gene encodes CDR1 MNHEY and CDR2 SVGAGI. Trimming removed 6 bases from V and 2 bases from J, with 13 bases in between. The length of the CDR3 is 14 residues. As DNA, the CDR3 is TGTGCCAGCAGCCTCTCCGACGGAAACACTGAAGCTTTCTTT. It yields the protein CASSLSDGNTEAFF.

The V call is TRBV2, the J call TRBJ1-2, with no clear D. The germline gives CDR1 SNHLY, CDR2 FYNNEI. The CDR3 length is 13 residues. Trimming shortened V by 3 bases and J by 10 bases, and 15 bases separated the two germline ends. CDR3 region: CASSEHPSDPYTF. In nucleotides, the CDR3 is TGTGCCAGCAGTGAGCACCCGTCTGACCCCTACACCTTC.

The chain links TRBV7-2 to TRBJ2-1; 8 bases are shared with TRBD1. Germline CDR1 SGHTA, CDR2 FQGNSA. The CDR3 extends over 15 amino acids. After removal of 4 bases from V and 2 bases from J, the junction contained 4 bases not matched to a gene. In DNA, the CDR3 is TGTGCCAGCAGCTCAATGACAGGGGCCTACAATGAGCAGTTCTTC. This sequence encodes CASSSMTGAYNEQFF. The variable domain in full, with the rest retrieved from reference TRBV7-2 and TRBJ2-1, is GAGVSQSPSNKVTEKGKDVELRCDPISGHTALYWYRQSLGQGLEFLIYFQGNSAPDKSGLPSDRFSAERTGGSVSTLTIQRTQQEDSAVYLCASSSMTGAYNEQFFGPGTRLTVL.

The V gene is TRBV10-3, the J gene TRBJ2-3; D ambiguous. V was cut by 0 bases and J by 4 bases, with 8 bases left in between. Germline V gives CDR1 ENHRY, CDR2 SYGVKD. CDR3 length equals 14 residues. The CDR3 DNA sequence: TGTGCCATCAGTGAGTCGCAGGTTGCAGATACGCAGTATTTT. This translates into CAISESQVADTQYF.

The chain employs TRBV13 and TRBJ1-5; 10 positions match TRBD1. V was pared by 4 bases and J by 4 bases, with 1 base of the junction left unmatched. This CDR3 has 14 amino acids. The germline gives CDR1 PRHDT, CDR2 FYEKMQ (reference sequence). The CDR3 loop reads CASSWGQGNQPQHF. The CDR3, as DNA: TGTGCCAGCAGCTGGGGACAGGGGAATCAGCCCCAGCATTTT.

The J gene is TRBJ2-3, the V gene TRBV10-3, with D possibly matching TRBD2 (6 bases). The CDR3 has 13 amino acids. Germline loops: CDR1 ENHRY, CDR2 SYGVKD. V was shortened by 10 bases and J by 6 bases, with 17 bases between the two germline ends. The CDR3 sequence is CATTARDRDTQYF. DNA of the CDR3: TGTGCCACTACTGCGCGGGATCGGGATACGCAGTATTTT.

This clone was recorded many times. This chain joins TRBV7-8 and TRBJ1-6, with no clear D. Trimming took 3 bases from V and 8 from J, leaving 11 bases between them. The CDR3 contains 14 residues. Germline CDR1 is SGHVS and CDR2 is FQNEAQ. In nucleotides, the CDR3 is TGTGCCAGCAGCTTTCAGCAACGGGATTCACCCCTCCACTTT. Encoded protein: CASSFQQRDSPLHF.

This chain connects TRBV5-1 to TRBJ2-7; tentatively, D is TRBD1 (5 bases). Germline-derived CDR1 and CDR2 are SGHRS and YFSETQ. This CDR3 spans 13 amino acids. Trimming took off 5 bases at V and 0 bases at J, with 9 bases between the two ends. In nucleotides, the CDR3 is TGCGCCAGCAGAAAGGACAACTCCTACGAGCAGTACTTC. Protein sequence: CASRKDNSYEQYF.

The genes are TRBV7-9 and TRBJ1-1; D not certain. CDR3 length equals 15 residues. Per the germline V gene, CDR1 is SEHNR and CDR2 is FQNEAQ (reference sequence). The V gene lost 3 bases and the J gene lost 3 bases, with 14 bases spanning the gap. The CDR3 is CASSFGKGGYTEAFF. For the CDR3, the DNA is TGTGCCAGCAGCTTCGGAAAGGGTGGGTACACTGAAGCTTTCTTT.

V usage is TRBV27 and J usage is TRBJ1-1; D is unresolved. V dropped 4 bases and J dropped 4 bases, with 13 bases sitting between them. This CDR3 is 14 amino acids long. Germline V lookup: CDR1 MNHEY, CDR2 SMNVEV (reference sequence). The CDR3 DNA sequence: TGTGCCAGCAGTTCTCCTCCTAAGGGCACTGAAGCTTTCTTT. This encodes CASSSPPKGTEAFF.

This clone was detected a few times. Distinct nucleotide sequences in the sample also encode this CDR3. This chain joins TRBV30 and TRBJ1-5; TRBD1 matches 7 bases. The CDR3 spans 13 residues. Trimming took 1 base from V and 6 from J; bases not matched to a gene: 3. The germline V gene has CDR1 GTSNPN and CDR2 SVGIG (reference sequence). The CDR3 sequence is CAWSGQGFQPQHF. CDR3 bases: TGTGCCTGGAGTGGACAGGGTTTTCAGCCCCAGCATTTT.

In DNA, the CDR3 is TGCGCCAGCAGCTTTGACCCAAATCAGCCCCAGCATTTT. Translating gives CASSFDPNQPQHF. The rearrangement links TRBV5-1 to TRBJ1-5; D is ambiguous. CDR1 is SGHRS, CDR2 YFSETQ, per germline. The CDR3 runs to 13 residues. Trimming shortened V by 2 bases and J by 4 bases, and 7 bases separated the two germline ends.

About this clone itself: Since a much larger clone is just one base distant, this may be a read error. V usage is TRBV5-6 and J usage is TRBJ1-4, with no clear D. The CDR3 length is 14 residues. Per germline, CDR1 SGHDT and CDR2 YYEEEE. V dropped 3 bases and J dropped 4 bases, with 10 bases sitting between them. The CDR3 nucleotides read TGTGCCAGCAGCTCTGGACTGATTAATGAAAAACTGTTTTTT. As protein: CASSSGLINEKLFF. The variable domain in full, with the rest retrieved from reference TRBV5-6 and TRBJ1-4, is DAGVTQSPTHLIKTRGQQVTLRCSPKSGHDTVSWYQQALGQGPQFIFQYYEEEERQRGNFPDRFSGHQFPNYSSELNVNALLLGDSALYLCASSSGLINEKLFFGSGTQLSVL.

As regards this clone: Other DNA sequences in the sample encode the same CDR3. The V gene is TRBV29-1, the J gene TRBJ2-3; D not certain. V was shortened by 3 bases and J by 6 bases, with 10 bases between the two germline ends. The CDR3 loop spans 12 amino acids. Germline CDR1 and CDR2: SQVTM and ANQGSEA. The CDR3 DNA is TGCAGCGTTGATCGTTTGGGCGATACGCAGTATTTT. It encodes CSVDRLGDTQYF.